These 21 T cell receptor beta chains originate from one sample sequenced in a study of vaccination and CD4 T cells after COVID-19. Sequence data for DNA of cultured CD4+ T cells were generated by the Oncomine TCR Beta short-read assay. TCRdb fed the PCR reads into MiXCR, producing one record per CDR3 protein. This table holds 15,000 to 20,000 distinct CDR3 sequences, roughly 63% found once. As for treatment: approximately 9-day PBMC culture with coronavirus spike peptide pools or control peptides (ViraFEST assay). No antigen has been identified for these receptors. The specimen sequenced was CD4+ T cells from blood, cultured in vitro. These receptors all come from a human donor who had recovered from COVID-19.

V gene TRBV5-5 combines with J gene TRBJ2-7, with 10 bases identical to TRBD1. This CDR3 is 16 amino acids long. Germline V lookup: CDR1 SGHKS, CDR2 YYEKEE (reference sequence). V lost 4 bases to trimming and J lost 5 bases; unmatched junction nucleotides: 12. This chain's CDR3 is CASSRYPGQGQNEQYF. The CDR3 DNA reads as TGTGCCAGCAGCCGCTATCCGGGACAGGGGCAAAACGAGCAGTACTTC. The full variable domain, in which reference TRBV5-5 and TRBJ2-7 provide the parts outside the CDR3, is DAGVTQSPTHLIKTRGQQVTLRCSPISGHKSVSWYQQVLGQGPQFIFQYYEKEERGRGNFPDRFSARQFPNYSSELNVNALLLGDSALYLCASSRYPGQGQNEQYFGPGTRLTVT.

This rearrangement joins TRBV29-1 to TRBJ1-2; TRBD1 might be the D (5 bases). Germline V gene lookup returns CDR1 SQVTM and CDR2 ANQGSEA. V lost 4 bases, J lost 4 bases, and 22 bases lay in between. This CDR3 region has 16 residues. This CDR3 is CSVVVTGQIQRYGYTF. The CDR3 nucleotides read TGCAGCGTTGTAGTCACAGGCCAAATTCAGCGCTATGGCTACACCTTC. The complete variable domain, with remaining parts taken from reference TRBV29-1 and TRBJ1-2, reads SAVISQKPSRDICQRGTSLTIQCQVDSQVTMMFWYRQQPGQSLTLIATANQGSEATYESGFVIDKFPISRPNLTFSTLTVSNMSPEDSSIYLCSVVVTGQIQRYGYTFGSGTRLTVV.

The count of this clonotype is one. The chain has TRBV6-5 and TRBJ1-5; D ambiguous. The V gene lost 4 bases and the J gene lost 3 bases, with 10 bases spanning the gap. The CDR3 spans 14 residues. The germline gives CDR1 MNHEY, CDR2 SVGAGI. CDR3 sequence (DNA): TGTGCCAGCAGTTCCACCAGTCCCAATCAGCCCCAGCATTTT. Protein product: CASSSTSPNQPQHF.

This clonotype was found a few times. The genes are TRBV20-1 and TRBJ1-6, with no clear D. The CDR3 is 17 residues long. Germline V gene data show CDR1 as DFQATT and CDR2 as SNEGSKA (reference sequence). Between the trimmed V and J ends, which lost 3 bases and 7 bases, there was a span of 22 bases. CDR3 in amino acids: CSARRTVSYRENSPLHF. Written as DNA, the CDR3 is TGCAGTGCTAGGCGCACGGTCTCGTACAGAGAAAATTCACCCCTCCACTTT.

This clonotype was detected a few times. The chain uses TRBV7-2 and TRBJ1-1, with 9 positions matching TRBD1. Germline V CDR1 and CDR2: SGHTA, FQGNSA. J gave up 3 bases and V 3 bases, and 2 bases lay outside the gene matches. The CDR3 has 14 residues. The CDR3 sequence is CASSFTGGYTEAFF. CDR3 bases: TGTGCCAGCAGCTTCACAGGGGGCTACACTGAAGCTTTCTTT.

The CDR3 DNA is TGTGCCAGCAGCTTACCGGCAGGGGGCTCCGGAAACACCATATATTTT. Amino acids: CASSLPAGGSGNTIYF. The chain has TRBV7-2 and TRBJ1-3, with 8 bases fitting TRBD1. The CDR3 spans 16 residues. Germline V CDR1 and CDR2: SGHTA, FQGNSA. J was trimmed by 4 bases and V by 2 bases; bases with no gene match: 7.

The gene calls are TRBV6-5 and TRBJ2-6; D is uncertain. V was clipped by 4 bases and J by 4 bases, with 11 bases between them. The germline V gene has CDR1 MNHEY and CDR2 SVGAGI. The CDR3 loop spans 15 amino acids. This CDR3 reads CASSSVAAGANVLTF. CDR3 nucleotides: TGTGCCAGCAGTTCAGTTGCTGCCGGGGCCAACGTCCTGACTTTC.

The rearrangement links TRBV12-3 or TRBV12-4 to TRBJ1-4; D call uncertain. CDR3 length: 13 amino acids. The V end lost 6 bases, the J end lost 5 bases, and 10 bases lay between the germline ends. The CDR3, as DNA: TGTGCCAGCAGCCCAGGCCTCAATGAAAAACTGTTTTTT. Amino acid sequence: CASSPGLNEKLFF.

The DNA for the CDR3 is TGTGCCAGCAGTCACGACCTGGAAGGGACCCAGTACTTC. Its protein is CASSHDLEGTQYF. The chain has TRBV6-4 and TRBJ2-5; no clear D. V lost 5 bases to trimming and J lost 7 bases, with 14 bases between them. The V gene's germline CDR1 is MRHNA and CDR2 SNTAGT. This CDR3 is 13 amino acids long.

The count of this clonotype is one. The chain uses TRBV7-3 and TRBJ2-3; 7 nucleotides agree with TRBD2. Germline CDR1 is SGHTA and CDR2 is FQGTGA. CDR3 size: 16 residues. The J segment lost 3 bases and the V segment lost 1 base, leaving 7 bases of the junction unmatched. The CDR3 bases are TGTGCCAGCAGCTTAAACGGGGGGAAATCTACAGATACGCAGTATTTT. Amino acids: CASSLNGGKSTDTQYF.

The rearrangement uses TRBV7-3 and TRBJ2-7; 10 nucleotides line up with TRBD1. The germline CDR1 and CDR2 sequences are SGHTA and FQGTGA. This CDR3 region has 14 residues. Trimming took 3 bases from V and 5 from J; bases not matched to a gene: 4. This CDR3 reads CASSLGQGSHEQYF. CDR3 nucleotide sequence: TGTGCCAGCAGCTTGGGACAGGGGAGCCACGAGCAGTACTTC.

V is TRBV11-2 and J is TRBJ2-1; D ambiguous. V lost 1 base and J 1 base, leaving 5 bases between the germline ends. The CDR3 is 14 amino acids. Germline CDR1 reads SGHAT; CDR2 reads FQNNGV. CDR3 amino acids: CASSLAGSYNEQFF. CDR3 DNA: TGTGCCAGCAGCTTAGCTGGGTCCTACAATGAGCAGTTCTTC.

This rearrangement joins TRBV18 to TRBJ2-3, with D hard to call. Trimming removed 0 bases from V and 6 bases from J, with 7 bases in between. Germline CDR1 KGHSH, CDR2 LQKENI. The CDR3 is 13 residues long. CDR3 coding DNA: TGTGCCAGCTCACCACCGAAGTTGGATACGCAGTATTTT. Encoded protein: CASSPPKLDTQYF. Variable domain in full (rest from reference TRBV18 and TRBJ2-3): NAGVMQNPRHLVRRRGQEARLRCSPMKGHSHVYWYRQLPEEGLKFMVYLQKENIIDESGMPKERFSAEFPKEGPSILRIQQVVRGDSAAYFCASSPPKLDTQYFGPGTRLTVL.

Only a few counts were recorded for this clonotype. The CDR3 here is CASSLVRGLGTDTQYF. The CDR3 region has the DNA TGTGCCAGCAGCTTAGTTCGGGGGTTGGGCACAGATACGCAGTATTTT. The J gene is TRBJ2-3, the V gene TRBV7-2, with a weak D call TRBD2 (6 bases). Germline CDR1 SGHTA, CDR2 FQGNSA. This CDR3 is 16 amino acids long. The V and J ends lost 1 base and 1 base respectively, with 12 bases between them.

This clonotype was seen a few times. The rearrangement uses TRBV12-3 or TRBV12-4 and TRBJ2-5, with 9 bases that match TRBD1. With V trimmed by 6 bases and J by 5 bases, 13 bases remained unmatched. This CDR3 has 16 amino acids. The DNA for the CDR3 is TGTGCCAGCAGATCCCTCCGGGACAGGGACTCGGAGACCCAGTACTTC. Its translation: CASRSLRDRDSETQYF.

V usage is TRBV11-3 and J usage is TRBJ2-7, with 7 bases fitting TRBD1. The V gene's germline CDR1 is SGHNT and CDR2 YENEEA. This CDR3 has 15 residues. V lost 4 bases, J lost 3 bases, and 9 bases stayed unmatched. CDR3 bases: TGTGCCAGCAGCTACCGCCGGGACAGCCGCTACGAGCAGTACTTC. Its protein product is CASSYRRDSRYEQYF.

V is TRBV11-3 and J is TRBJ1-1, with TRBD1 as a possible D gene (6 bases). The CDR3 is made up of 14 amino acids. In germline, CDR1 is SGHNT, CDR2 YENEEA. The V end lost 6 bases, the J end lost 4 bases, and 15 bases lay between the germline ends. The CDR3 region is CASSFGQMITEAFF. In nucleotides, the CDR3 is TGTGCCAGCAGTTTCGGACAGATGATCACTGAAGCTTTCTTT.

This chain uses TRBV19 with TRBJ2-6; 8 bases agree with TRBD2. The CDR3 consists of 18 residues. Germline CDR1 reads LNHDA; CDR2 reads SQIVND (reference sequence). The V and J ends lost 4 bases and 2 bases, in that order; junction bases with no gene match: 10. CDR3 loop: CASSTVAGRAPGANVLTF. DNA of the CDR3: TGTGCCAGTAGTACTGTAGCGGGGAGGGCCCCTGGGGCCAACGTCCTGACTTTC.

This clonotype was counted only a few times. The CDR3 nucleotides are TGTGCCAGCAGCCTCGACAGGGTCTCCGGGGAGCTGTTTTTT. It translates to CASSLDRVSGELFF. The chain links TRBV7-9 to TRBJ2-2; 7 bases line up with TRBD1. Trimming at V came to 5 bases and at J to 6 bases, leaving 6 bases not matched to a gene. Germline CDR1 and CDR2: SEHNR and FQNEAQ (reference sequence). CDR3 size: 14 residues.

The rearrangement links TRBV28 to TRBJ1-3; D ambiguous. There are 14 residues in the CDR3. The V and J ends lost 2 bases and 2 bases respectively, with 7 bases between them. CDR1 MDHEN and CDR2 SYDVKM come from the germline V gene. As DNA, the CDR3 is TGTGCCAGCAGTTTACCCACAACTGGAAACACCATATATTTT. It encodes CASSLPTTGNTIYF.

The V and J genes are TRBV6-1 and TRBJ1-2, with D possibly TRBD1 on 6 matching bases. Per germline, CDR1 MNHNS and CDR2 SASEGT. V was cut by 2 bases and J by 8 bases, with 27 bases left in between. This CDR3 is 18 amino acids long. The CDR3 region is CASSEPGRPEGHGGGYTF. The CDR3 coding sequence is TGTGCCAGCAGTGAACCAGGCCGACCCGAGGGACACGGAGGCGGCTACACCTTC.